This T cell receptor beta chain was sequenced in a study of T cells expressing NK-cell markers. Study context: Cells sorted as CD3+CD56+NKG2C+, CD3+CD56+NKG2C- and CD3+CD56-NKG2C+ T cells supplied the TCR beta repertoires.

The CDR3 is 16 amino acids. CDR1 and CDR2 from the germline V gene are SGHRS and YFSETQ. TCRdb processed the 5' RACE reads again and assigns one entry to each CDR3 protein, with no DNA. The listing records approximately 440,000 distinct CDR3 sequences. Specimen: blood T cells: a sorted CD56 or NKG2C T cell subset, CD4+ or CD8+ T cells, or bulk PBMC T cells (not recorded which). The receptor's source is a woman aged 45-65 years in good health. This chain links TRBV5-1 with TRBJ2-5; as DNA is missing, the TRBD1 call by TCRdb cannot be tested. CDR3: CASSLLLGEGSGTQYF.